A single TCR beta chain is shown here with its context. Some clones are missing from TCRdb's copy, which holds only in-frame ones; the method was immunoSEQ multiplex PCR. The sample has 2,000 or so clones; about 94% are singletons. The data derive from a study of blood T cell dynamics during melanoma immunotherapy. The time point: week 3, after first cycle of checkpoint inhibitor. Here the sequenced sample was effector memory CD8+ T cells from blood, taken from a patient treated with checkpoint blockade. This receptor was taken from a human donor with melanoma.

CDR3 in amino acids: CASSTSGRHYNEQFF. CDR3 bases: TGTGCCAGCAGTACCTCGGGACGGCACTACAATGAGCAGTTCTTC. The chain recombines TRBV6-5 with TRBJ2-1; D possibly uses TRBD1 or TRBD2 (5 bases each). CDR3 length: 15 residues. Germline V gene data show CDR1 as MNHEY and CDR2 as SVGAGI. V was shortened by 5 bases and J by 3 bases, with 14 bases between the two germline ends.